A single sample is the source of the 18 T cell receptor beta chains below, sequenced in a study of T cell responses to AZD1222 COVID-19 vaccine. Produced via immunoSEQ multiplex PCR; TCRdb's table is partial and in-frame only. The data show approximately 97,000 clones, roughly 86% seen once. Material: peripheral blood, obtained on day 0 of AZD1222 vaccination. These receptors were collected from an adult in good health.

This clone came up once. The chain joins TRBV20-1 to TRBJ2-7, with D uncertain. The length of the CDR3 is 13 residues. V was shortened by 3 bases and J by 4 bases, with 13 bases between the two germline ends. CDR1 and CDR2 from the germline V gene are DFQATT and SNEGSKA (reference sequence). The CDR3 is CSASKLVGYEQYF. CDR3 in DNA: TGCAGTGCTAGTAAGCTGGTGGGGTACGAGCAGTACTTC.

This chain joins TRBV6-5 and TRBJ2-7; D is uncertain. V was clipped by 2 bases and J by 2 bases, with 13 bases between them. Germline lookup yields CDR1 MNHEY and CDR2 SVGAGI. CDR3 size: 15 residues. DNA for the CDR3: TGTGCCAGCAGTTACGATGCATCCCTTACCTACGAGCAGTACTTC. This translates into CASSYDASLTYEQYF.

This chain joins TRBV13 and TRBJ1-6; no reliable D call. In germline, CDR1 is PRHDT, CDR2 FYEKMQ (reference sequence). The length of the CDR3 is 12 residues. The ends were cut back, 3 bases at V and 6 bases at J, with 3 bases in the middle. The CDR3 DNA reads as TGTGCCAGCAGCTTGACTAATTCACCCCTCCACTTT. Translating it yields CASSLTNSPLHF.

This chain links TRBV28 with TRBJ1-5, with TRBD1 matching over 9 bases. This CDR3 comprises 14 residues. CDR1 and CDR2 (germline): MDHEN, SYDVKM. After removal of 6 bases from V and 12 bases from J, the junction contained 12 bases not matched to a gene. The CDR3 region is CASSSGQGPSIQHF. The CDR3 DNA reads TGTGCCAGCAGCTCTGGACAGGGGCCTTCGATCCAGCATTTT.

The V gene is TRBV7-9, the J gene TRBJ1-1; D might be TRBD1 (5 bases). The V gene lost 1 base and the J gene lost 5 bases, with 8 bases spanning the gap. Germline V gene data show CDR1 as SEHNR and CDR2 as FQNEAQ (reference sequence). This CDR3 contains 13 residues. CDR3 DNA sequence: TGTGCCAGCAGCTTAGAGGGACGGACTGAAGCTTTCTTT. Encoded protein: CASSLEGRTEAFF.

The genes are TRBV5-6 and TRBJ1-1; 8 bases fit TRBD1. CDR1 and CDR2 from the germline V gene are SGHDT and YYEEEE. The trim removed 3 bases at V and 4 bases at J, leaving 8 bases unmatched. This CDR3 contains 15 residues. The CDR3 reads CASSSSPDRVTEAFF. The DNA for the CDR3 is TGTGCCAGCAGCTCCTCGCCGGACAGGGTCACTGAAGCTTTCTTT. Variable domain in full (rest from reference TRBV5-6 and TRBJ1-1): DAGVTQSPTHLIKTRGQQVTLRCSPKSGHDTVSWYQQALGQGPQFIFQYYEEEERQRGNFPDRFSGHQFPNYSSELNVNALLLGDSALYLCASSSSPDRVTEAFFGQGTRLTVV.

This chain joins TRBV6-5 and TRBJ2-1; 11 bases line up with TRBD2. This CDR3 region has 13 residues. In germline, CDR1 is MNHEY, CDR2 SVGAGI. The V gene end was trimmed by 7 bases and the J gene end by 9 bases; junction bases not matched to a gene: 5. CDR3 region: CASTSLAGGEQFF. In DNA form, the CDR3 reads TGTGCCAGCACGTCCCTAGCGGGAGGTGAGCAGTTCTTC.

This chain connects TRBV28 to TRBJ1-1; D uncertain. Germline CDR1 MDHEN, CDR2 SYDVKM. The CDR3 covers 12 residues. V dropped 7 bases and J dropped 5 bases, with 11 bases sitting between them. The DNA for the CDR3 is TGTGCCAGCACCTCCTCGGGTACTGAAGCTTTCTTT. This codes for CASTSSGTEAFF.

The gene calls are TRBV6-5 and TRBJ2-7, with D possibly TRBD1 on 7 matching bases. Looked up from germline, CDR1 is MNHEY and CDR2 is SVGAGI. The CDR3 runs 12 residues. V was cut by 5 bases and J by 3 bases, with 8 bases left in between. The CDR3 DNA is TGTGCCAGCAGTCAGGGGGGCTACGAGCAGTACTTC. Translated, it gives CASSQGGYEQYF.

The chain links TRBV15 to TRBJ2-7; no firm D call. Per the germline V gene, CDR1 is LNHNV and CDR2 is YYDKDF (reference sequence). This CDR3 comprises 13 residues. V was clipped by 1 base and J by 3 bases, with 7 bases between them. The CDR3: CATSRAINYEQYF. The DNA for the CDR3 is TGTGCCACCAGCAGAGCCATAAACTACGAGCAGTACTTC.

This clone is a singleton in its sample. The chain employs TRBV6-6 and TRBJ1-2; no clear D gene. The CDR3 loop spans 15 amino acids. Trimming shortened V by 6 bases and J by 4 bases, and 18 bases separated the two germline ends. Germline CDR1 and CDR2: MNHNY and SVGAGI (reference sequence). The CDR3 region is CASSTQTGRGYGYTF. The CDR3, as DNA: TGTGCCAGCAGCACCCAGACCGGCCGTGGCTATGGCTACACCTTC.

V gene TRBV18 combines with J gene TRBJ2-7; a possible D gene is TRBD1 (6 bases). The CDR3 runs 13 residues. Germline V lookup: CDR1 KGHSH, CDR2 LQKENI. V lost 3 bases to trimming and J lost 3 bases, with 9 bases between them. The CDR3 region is CASSPGQIYEQYF. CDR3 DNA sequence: TGTGCCAGCTCACCTGGACAGATCTACGAGCAGTACTTC. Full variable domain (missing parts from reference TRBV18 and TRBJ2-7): NAGVMQNPRHLVRRRGQEARLRCSPMKGHSHVYWYRQLPEEGLKFMVYLQKENIIDESGMPKERFSAEFPKEGPSILRIQQVVRGDSAAYFCASSPGQIYEQYFGPGTRLTVT.

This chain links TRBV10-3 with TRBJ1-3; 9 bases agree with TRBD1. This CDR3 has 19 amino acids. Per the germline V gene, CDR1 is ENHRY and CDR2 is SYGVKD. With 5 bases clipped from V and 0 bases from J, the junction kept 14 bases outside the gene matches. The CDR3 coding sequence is TGTGCCATCAGTCTTGGTAACCGGACAGGGGATTACTCTGGAAACACCATATATTTT. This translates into CAISLGNRTGDYSGNTIYF.

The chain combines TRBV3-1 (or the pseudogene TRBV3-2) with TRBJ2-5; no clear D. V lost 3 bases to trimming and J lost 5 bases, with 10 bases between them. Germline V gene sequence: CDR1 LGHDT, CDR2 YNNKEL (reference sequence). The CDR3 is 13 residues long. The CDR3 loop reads CASSQNLGETQYF. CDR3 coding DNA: TGTGCCAGCAGCCAGAACCTGGGGGAGACCCAGTACTTC.

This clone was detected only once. The CDR3 is CASSEAREFF. CDR3 in DNA: TGTGCCAGCAGTGAAGCACGAGAGTTCTTC. The chain links TRBV2 to TRBJ2-1; D gene unclear. V lost 0 bases, J lost 14 bases, and 5 bases lay in between. CDR3 length: 10 residues. Germline V gene lookup returns CDR1 SNHLY and CDR2 FYNNEI.

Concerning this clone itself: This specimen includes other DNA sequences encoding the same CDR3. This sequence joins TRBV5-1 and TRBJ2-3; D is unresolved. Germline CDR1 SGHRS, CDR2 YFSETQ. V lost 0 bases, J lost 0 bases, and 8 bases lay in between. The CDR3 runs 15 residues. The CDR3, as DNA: TGCGCCAGCAGCTTGGACGGAACTAGCACAGATACGCAGTATTTT. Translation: CASSLDGTSTDTQYF.

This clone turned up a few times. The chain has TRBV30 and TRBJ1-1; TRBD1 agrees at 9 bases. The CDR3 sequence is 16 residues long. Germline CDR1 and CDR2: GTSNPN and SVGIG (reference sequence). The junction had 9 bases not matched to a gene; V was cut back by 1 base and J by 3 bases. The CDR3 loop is CAWSETGGYSDTEAFF. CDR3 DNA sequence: TGTGCCTGGAGTGAAACAGGGGGCTATTCGGACACTGAAGCTTTCTTT.

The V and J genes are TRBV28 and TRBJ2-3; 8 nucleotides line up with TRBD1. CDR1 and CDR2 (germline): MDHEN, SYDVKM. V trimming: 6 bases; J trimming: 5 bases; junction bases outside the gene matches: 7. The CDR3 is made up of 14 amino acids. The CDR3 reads CASSRGQGGDTQYF. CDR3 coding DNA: TGTGCCAGCAGCCGTGGACAGGGAGGAGATACGCAGTATTTT. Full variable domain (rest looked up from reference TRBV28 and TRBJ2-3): DVKVTQSSRYLVKRTGEKVFLECVQDMDHENMFWYRQDPGLGLRLIYFSYDVKMKEKGDIPEGYSVSREKKERFSLILESASTNQTSMYLCASSRGQGGDTQYFGPGTRLTVL.